The rows below give T cell receptor beta chains drawn from one sample of a study of beta chain features in type 1 diabetes. Sequenced by immunoSEQ multiplex PCR; TCRdb stores in-frame clones only, minus some. The sample lists hundreds of thousands of clones, approximately 30% occurring once. The sequenced material came from naive CD4+ T cells from blood. The receptors originated from a young man in good health. The CDR3 runs from the conserved cysteine through the conserved F or W. The order of the fields is J gene, D gene, V gene, CDR3 protein. D genes are given only for firm matches.

TRBJ2-1,NA,TRBV5-1,CASSPLTRDVNEQFF
TRBJ2-7,NA,TRBV27,CASSLNRVGEQYF
TRBJ2-5,NA,TRBV2,CASSARFQETQYF
TRBJ2-7,TRBD2,TRBV29-1,CSVAPGTSGAYEQYF
TRBJ1-2,NA,TRBV30,CAWSVRVYGYTF
TRBJ2-5,NA,TRBV9,CASSPGIPGTQYF
TRBJ2-7,NA,TRBV29-1,CSAAGGGSYEQYF
TRBJ2-3,TRBD2,TRBV4-3,CASSQVSGRGDTQYF
TRBJ2-1,NA,TRBV6-5,CASSYEPASNEQFF
TRBJ1-3,NA,TRBV7-2,CASSGDPHSGNTIYF
TRBJ2-1,TRBD2,TRBV7-2,CASKKAGEYNEQFF
TRBJ2-1,TRBD2,TRBV25-1,CASSTSGSSYNEQFF
TRBJ2-1,NA,TRBV30,CAWSTGINEQFF
TRBJ1-2,NA,TRBV20-1,CSAKVGYGYTF
TRBJ2-7,NA,TRBV30,CAWSVPPGAYEQYF
TRBJ2-7,NA,TRBV28,CASSLVYEQYF
TRBJ2-5,NA,TRBV29-1,CSANRPSGTQYF
TRBJ1-3,NA,TRBV30,CAWSGKGLGGNTIYF
TRBJ2-1,TRBD1,TRBV9,CASSVYSQGVRNEQFF
TRBJ2-6,NA,TRBV9,CASRRGPPAGANVLTF
TRBJ2-7,NA,TRBV4-2,CASSQEPATYEQYF
TRBJ1-2,NA,TRBV30,CAWSVGGFNYGYTF
TRBJ1-2,TRBD1,TRBV30,CAWDGQGARHYGYTF
TRBJ2-1,NA,TRBV11-1,CASSLEVNSLSYNEQFF
TRBJ1-2,NA,TRBV7-2,CASSLELSLGNGYTF
TRBJ2-3,TRBD2,TRBV7-2,CASKRTSGPTDTQYF
TRBJ2-1,NA,TRBV9,CASSTAVRPGDEQFF
TRBJ2-1,NA,TRBV4-1,CASSQDRDYGGRTPQQFF
TRBJ2-6,NA,TRBV9,CASSLTSSGANVLTF
TRBJ2-1,NA,TRBV15,CATSRVTPKPAGQFF
TRBJ1-1,TRBD1,TRBV5-1,CASSLLTGVNTEAFF
TRBJ1-1,TRBD1,TRBV29-1,CSVEKQGQGNTEAFF
TRBJ2-1,TRBD2,TRBV13,CASSLVRGSFTSYNEQFF
TRBJ1-5,NA,TRBV15,CATQADHNQPQHF
TRBJ2-5,TRBD2,TRBV2,CASSRGLGETQYF
TRBJ1-4,NA,TRBV6-6,CASRAGATNEKLFF
TRBJ2-4,TRBD2,TRBV4-2,CASSQAGLAVPSGVNIQYF
TRBJ2-2,TRBD1,TRBV4-3,CASSQLRQGYANTGELFF
TRBJ2-7,TRBD2,TRBV7-2,CASSLSGSSYEQYF
TRBJ2-7,NA,TRBV2,CASGRFTSSYEQYF
TRBJ2-3,NA,TRBV5-1,CASSLEDTDTQYF